This T cell receptor beta chain comes out of a study of early T cells in non-severe SARS-CoV-2 infection. Germline assignment: CDR1 SQVTM and CDR2 ANQGSEA. The CDR3 is 12 amino acids. V lost 4 bases, J lost 0 bases, and 6 bases lay in between. This clonotype was recorded a few times. MiXCR, run by TCRdb on the 5' RACE reads, gives a single entry per CDR3 protein. This table holds 70,000 to 95,000 distinct CDR3 sequences, 11% to 15% found once. This TCR came from an adult who was a healthcare worker with PCR-confirmed SARS-CoV-2 infection or an uninfected control (not recorded which). Sequencing was done on a sample of whole blood. J is TRBJ2-5 and V is TRBV29-1; D unresolved. For the CDR3, the DNA is TGCAGCGTTGTTCGGTACCAAGAGACCCAGTACTTC. Its protein product is CSVVRYQETQYF.